Below, 3 T cell receptor beta chains from the same sample are listed, as sequenced in a study of T cell changes during pregnancy in multiple sclerosis. Here immunoSEQ multiplex PCR was the method, and the copy in TCRdb shows in-frame clones only, minus some. Of roughly 38,000 clones listed, less than 95% are singletons. The sample was CD8+ T cells from peripheral blood mononuclear cells, taken in the first trimester of pregnancy. These receptors were collected from a female donor with multiple sclerosis, enrolled in a pregnancy study.

The genes are TRBV7-8 and TRBJ2-1; 9 nucleotides agree with TRBD1. The CDR3 consists of 18 residues. Germline V gene lookup returns CDR1 SGHVS and CDR2 FQNEAQ. With V trimmed by 1 base and J by 5 bases, 12 bases remained unmatched. The CDR3: CASSLVFFSGTGNNEQFF. CDR3 coding DNA: TGTGCCAGCAGCTTAGTTTTCTTCAGTGGGACAGGGAACAATGAGCAGTTCTTC.

V is TRBV5-4 and J is TRBJ1-1; D is possibly TRBD1 (5 bases). The CDR3 contains 14 residues. Germline loops: CDR1 SGHNT, CDR2 YYREEE (reference sequence). Trimming took off 4 bases at V and 5 bases at J, with 15 bases between the two ends. CDR3 in amino acids: CASSSPRVQTEAFF. The CDR3 DNA sequence: TGTGCCAGCAGCAGCCCCAGGGTTCAGACTGAAGCTTTCTTT.

The chain employs TRBV30 and TRBJ1-2, with D uncertain. The CDR3 runs to 14 residues. CDR1 and CDR2 (germline): GTSNPN, SVGIG (reference sequence). V was pared by 0 bases and J by 7 bases, with 15 bases between. CDR3 DNA sequence: TGTGCCTGGAGTGTACTTAAGTACGGTTTTGGCTACACCTTC. Its protein product is CAWSVLKYGFGYTF.